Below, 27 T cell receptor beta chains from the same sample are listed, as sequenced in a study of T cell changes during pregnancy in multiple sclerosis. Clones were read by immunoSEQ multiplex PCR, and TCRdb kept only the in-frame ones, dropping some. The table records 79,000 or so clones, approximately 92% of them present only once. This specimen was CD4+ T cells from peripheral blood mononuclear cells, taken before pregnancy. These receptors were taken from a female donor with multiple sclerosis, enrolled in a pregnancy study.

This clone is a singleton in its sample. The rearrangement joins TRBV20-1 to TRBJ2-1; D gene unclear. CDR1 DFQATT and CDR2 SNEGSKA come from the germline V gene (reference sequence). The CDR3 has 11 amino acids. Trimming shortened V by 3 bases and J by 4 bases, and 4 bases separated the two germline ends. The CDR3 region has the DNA TGCAGTGCTAGTAAATACAATGAGCAGTTCTTC. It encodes CSASKYNEQFF.

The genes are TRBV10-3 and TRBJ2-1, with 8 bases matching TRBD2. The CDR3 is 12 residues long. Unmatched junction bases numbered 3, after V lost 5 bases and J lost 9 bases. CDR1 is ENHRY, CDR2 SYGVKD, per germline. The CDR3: CAISFSGGEQFF. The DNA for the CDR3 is TGTGCCATCAGTTTCAGCGGGGGTGAGCAGTTCTTC.

CDR3 in amino acids: CASRFQGGANTEAFF. In DNA, the CDR3 is TGTGCCAGCAGGTTCCAGGGGGGCGCGAACACTGAAGCTTTCTTT. The rearrangement links TRBV6-5 to TRBJ1-1, with TRBD1 matching over 7 bases. Losses at the gene ends were 6 bases for V and 1 base for J; bases not matched to a gene: 8. The CDR3 is made up of 15 amino acids. The germline V gene has CDR1 MNHEY and CDR2 SVGAGI.

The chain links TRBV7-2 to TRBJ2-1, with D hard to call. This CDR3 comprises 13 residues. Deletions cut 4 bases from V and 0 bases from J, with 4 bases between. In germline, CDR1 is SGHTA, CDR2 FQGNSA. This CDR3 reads CASSSVSYNEQFF. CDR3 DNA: TGTGCCAGCAGCTCGGTCTCCTACAATGAGCAGTTCTTC.

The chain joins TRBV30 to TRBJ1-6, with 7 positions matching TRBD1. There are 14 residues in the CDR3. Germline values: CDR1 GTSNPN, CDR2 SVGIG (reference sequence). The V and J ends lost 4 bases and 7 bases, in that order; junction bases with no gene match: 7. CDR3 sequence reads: CAWTPGTENSPLHF. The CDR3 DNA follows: TGTGCCTGGACCCCCGGGACAGAGAATTCACCCCTCCACTTT.

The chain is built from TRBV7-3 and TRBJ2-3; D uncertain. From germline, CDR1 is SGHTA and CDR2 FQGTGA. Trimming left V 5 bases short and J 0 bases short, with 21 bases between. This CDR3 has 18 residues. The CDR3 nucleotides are TGTGCCAGCAGCCCCTGGAGACCTGCCTCATCCAGCACAGATACGCAGTATTTT. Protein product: CASSPWRPASSSTDTQYF.

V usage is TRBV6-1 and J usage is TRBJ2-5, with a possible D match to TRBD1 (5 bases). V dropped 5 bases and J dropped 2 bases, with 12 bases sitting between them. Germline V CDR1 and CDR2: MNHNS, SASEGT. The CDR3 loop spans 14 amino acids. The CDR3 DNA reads TGTGCCAGCAGTCCGACGGACACACAAGAGACCCAGTACTTC. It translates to CASSPTDTQETQYF.

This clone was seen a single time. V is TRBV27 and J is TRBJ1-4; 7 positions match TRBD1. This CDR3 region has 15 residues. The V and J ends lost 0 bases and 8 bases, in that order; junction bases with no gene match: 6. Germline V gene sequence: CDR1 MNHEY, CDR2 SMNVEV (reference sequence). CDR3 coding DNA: TGTGCCAGCAGTTTATCGTGGGACAGTGACGAAAAACTGTTTTTT. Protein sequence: CASSLSWDSDEKLFF.

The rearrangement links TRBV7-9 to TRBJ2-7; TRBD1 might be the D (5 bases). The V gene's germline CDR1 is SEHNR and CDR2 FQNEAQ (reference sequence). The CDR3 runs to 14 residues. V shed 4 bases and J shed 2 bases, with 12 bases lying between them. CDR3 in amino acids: CASSSADSPYEQYF. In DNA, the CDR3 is TGTGCCAGCAGCTCAGCCGACAGTCCCTACGAGCAGTACTTC.

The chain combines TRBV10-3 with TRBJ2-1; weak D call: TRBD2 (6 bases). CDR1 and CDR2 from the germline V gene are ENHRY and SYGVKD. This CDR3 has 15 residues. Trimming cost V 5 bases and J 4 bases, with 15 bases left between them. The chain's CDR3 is CAISPAGLQYNEQFF. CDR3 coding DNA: TGTGCCATCAGTCCTGCGGGGCTCCAATACAATGAGCAGTTCTTC.

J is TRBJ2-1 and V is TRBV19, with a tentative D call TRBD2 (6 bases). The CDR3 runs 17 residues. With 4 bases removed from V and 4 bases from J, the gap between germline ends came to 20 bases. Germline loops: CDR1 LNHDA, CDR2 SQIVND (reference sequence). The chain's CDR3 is CASSSSWAGYTYNEQFF. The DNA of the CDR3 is TGTGCCAGTAGTAGTTCCTGGGCGGGGTACACTTACAATGAGCAGTTCTTC. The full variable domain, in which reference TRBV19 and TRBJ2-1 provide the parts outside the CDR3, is DGGITQSPKYLFRKEGQNVTLSCEQNLNHDAMYWYRQDPGQGLRLIYYSQIVNDFQKGDIAEGYSVSREKKESFPLTVTSAQKNPTAFYLCASSSSWAGYTYNEQFFGPGTRLTVL.

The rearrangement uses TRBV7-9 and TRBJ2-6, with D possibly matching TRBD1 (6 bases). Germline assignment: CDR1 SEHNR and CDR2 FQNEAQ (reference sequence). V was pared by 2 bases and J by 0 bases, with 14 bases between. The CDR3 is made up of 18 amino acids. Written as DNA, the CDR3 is TGTGCCAGCAGCTTAAGTCGACAGGTCGTCTCTGGGGCCAACGTCCTGACTTTC. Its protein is CASSLSRQVVSGANVLTF.

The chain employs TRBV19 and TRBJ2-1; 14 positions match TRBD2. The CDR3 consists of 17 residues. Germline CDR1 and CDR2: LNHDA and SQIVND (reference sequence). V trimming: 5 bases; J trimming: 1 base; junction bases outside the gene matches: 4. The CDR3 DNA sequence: TGTGCCAGTAGTGCGGGACTAGCGGGGGCATCCTACAATGAGCAGTTCTTC. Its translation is CASSAGLAGASYNEQFF.

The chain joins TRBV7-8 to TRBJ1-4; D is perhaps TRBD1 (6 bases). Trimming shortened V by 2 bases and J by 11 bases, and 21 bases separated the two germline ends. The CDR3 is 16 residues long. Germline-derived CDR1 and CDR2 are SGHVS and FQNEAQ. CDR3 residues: CASSLNQGQGVSKLFF. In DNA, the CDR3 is TGTGCCAGCAGCTTAAACCAGGGGCAAGGAGTTAGTAAACTGTTTTTT.

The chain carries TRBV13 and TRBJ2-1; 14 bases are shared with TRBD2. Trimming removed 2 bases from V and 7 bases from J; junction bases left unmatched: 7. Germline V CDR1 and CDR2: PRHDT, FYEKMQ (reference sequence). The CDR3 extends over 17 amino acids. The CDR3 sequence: CASSLRLAGGPRNEQFF. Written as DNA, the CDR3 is TGTGCCAGCAGCTTACGACTAGCGGGAGGGCCTCGAAATGAGCAGTTCTTC.

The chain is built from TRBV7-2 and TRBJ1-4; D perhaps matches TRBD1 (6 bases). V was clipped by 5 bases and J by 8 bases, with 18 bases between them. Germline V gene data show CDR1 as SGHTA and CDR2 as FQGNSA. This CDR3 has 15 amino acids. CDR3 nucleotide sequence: TGTGCCAGCAGCCCGCAACAGGACCAGGGGGAAAAACTGTTTTTT. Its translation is CASSPQQDQGEKLFF.

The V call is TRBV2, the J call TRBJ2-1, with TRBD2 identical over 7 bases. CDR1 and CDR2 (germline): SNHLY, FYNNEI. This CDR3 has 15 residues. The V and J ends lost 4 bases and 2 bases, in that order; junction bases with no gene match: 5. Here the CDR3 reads CASSVLAEPYNEQFF. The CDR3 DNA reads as TGTGCCAGCAGTGTTCTAGCGGAACCCTACAATGAGCAGTTCTTC.

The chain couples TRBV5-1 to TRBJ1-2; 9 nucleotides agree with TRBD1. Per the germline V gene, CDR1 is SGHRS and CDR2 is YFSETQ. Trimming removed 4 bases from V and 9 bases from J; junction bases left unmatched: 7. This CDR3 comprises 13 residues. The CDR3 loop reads CASSLGQGSRYTF. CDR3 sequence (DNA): TGCGCCAGCAGCCTTGGACAGGGGAGTCGCTACACCTTC. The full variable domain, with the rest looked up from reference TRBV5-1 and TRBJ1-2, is KAGVTQTPRYLIKTRGQQVTLSCSPISGHRSVSWYQQTPGQGLQFLFEYFSETQRNKGNFPGRFSGRQFSNSRSEMNVSTLELGDSALYLCASSLGQGSRYTFGSGTRLTVV.

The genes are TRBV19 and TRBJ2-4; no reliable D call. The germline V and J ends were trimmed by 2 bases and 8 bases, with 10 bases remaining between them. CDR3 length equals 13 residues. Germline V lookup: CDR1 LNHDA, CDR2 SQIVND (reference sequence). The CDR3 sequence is CASSIFVTDIQYF. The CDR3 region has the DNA TGTGCCAGTAGTATATTTGTTACGGACATTCAGTACTTC.

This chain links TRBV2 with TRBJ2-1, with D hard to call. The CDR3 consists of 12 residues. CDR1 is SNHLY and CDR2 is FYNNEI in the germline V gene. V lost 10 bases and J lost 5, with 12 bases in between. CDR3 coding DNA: TGTGCCATCGGTGGGCTACACAATGAGCAGTTCTTC. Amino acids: CAIGGLHNEQFF.

Here the CDR3 DNA reads TGCGCCAGCAGCCAGAACAGGGGGACGGGCACTGAAGCTTTCTTT. As protein: CASSQNRGTGTEAFF. The chain uses TRBV5-1 and TRBJ1-1; TRBD1 matches 8 bases. After removal of 4 bases from V and 4 bases from J, the junction contained 9 bases not matched to a gene. The germline V gene has CDR1 SGHRS and CDR2 YFSETQ. The CDR3 has 15 amino acids.

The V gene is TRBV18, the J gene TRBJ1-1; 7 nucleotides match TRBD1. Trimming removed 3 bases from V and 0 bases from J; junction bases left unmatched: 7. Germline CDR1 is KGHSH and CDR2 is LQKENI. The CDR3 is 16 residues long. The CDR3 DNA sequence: TGTGCCAGCTCACCTCTGGACAGGTCCATGAACACTGAAGCTTTCTTT. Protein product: CASSPLDRSMNTEAFF.

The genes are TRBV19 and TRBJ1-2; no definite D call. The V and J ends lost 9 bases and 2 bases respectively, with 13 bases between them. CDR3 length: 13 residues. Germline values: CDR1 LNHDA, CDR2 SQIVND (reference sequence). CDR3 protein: CASAEGRNYGYTF. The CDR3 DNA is TGTGCCAGCGCGGAGGGCCGGAACTATGGCTACACCTTC. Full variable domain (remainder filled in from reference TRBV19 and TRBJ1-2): DGGITQSPKYLFRKEGQNVTLSCEQNLNHDAMYWYRQDPGQGLRLIYYSQIVNDFQKGDIAEGYSVSREKKESFPLTVTSAQKNPTAFYLCASAEGRNYGYTFGSGTRLTVV.

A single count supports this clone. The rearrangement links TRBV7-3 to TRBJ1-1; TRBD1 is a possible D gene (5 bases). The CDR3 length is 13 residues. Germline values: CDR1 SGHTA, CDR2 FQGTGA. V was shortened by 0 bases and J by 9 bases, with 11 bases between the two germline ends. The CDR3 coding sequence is TGTGCCAGCAGCTTAACGGGGCCGTACAAAGCTTTCTTT. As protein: CASSLTGPYKAFF.

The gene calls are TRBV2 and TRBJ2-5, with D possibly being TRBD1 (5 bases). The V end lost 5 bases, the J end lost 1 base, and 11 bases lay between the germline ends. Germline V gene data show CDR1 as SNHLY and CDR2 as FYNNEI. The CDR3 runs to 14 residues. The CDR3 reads CASSRQSIQETQYF. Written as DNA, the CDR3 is TGTGCCAGCAGTAGACAGTCCATCCAAGAGACCCAGTACTTC.

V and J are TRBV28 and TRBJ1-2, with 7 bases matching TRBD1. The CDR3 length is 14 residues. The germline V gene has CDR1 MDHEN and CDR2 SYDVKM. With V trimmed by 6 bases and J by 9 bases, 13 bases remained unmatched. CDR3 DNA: TGTGCCAGCAGCACCAATACAGGGGTAGGACGCTACACCTTC. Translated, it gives CASSTNTGVGRYTF.

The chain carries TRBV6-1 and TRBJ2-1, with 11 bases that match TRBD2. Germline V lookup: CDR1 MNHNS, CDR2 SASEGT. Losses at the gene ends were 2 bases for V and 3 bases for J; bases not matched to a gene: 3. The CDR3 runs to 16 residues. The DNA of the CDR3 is TGTGCCAGCAGTGAATTAGGGACTAGCGGCTACAATGAGCAGTTCTTC. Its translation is CASSELGTSGYNEQFF.